Shown below are 18 T cell receptor beta chains from a single sample sequenced in a study of blood T cell repertoires in COVID-19. The repertoire was sequenced with immunoSEQ multiplex PCR; TCRdb's copy has only in-frame clones and lacks some. Of hundreds of thousands of clones listed, 89% are singletons. The material sequenced was peripheral blood. These receptors were collected from a woman in her twenties or thirties with COVID-19, enrolled during active disease.

A note on this clone: Other nucleotide sequences in the sample specify the same CDR3. J is TRBJ1-1 and V is TRBV19; TRBD1 matches 7 bases. This CDR3 has 14 residues. Germline loops: CDR1 LNHDA, CDR2 SQIVND (reference sequence). The trim removed 4 bases at V and 1 base at J, leaving 3 bases unmatched. The chain's CDR3 is CASSTQGGNTEAFF. CDR3 DNA sequence: TGTGCCAGTAGTACCCAGGGGGGGAACACTGAAGCTTTCTTT.

J is TRBJ2-7 and V is TRBV27; 7 bases match TRBD1. Germline CDR1 is MNHEY and CDR2 is SMNVEV (reference sequence). CDR3 size: 14 residues. V trimming: 2 bases; J trimming: 4 bases; junction bases outside the gene matches: 5. CDR3: CASSLLGGEYEQYF. CDR3 in DNA: TGTGCCAGCAGTTTACTAGGGGGCGAATACGAGCAGTACTTC.

V is TRBV5-1 and J is TRBJ1-5, with D hard to call. Germline CDR1 is SGHRS and CDR2 is YFSETQ. The V and J ends lost 7 bases and 7 bases respectively, with 18 bases between them. This CDR3 has 14 residues. The CDR3 DNA reads as TGCGCCAGCTCGCTGGGGAGAAATGGGCAGCCCCAGCATTTT. Protein product: CASSLGRNGQPQHF.

This chain joins TRBV24-1 and TRBJ2-2, with D perhaps TRBD2 (6 bases). Trimming left V 0 bases short and J 0 bases short, with 13 bases between. Germline CDR1 and CDR2: KGHDR and SFDVKD. This CDR3 contains 18 residues. Written as DNA, the CDR3 is TGTGCCACCAGTGATTTGGCCCCTGGGACTTCGAACACCGGGGAGCTGTTTTTT. It is translated as CATSDLAPGTSNTGELFF.

The V call is TRBV5-4, the J call TRBJ2-1; D possibly corresponds to TRBD2 (6 bases). The V end lost 2 bases, the J end lost 5 bases, and 8 bases lay between the germline ends. The CDR3 runs to 13 residues. Germline CDR1 is SGHNT and CDR2 is YYREEE (reference sequence). The CDR3 nucleotides read TGTGCCAGCAGCTTTAGCGGACACAATGAGCAGTTCTTC. Encoded protein: CASSFSGHNEQFF.

This sequence joins TRBV5-5 and TRBJ1-3; 7 nucleotides agree with TRBD1. CDR1 is SGHKS, CDR2 YYEKEE, per germline (reference sequence). The CDR3 contains 15 residues. J lost 0 bases, V lost 6 bases, and 6 bases had no gene match. In nucleotides, the CDR3 is TGTGCCAGCACCCAGGACAGGTACTCTGGAAACACCATATATTTT. Translation gives CASTQDRYSGNTIYF.

The chain has TRBV4-1 and TRBJ2-7; a possible D gene is TRBD1 (6 bases). This CDR3 has 15 amino acids. Germline-derived CDR1 and CDR2 are MGHRA and YSYEKL. V shed 1 base and J shed 6 bases, with 16 bases lying between them. CDR3 sequence: CASSQGAGVLSEQYF. CDR3 in DNA: TGCGCCAGCAGCCAAGGGGCAGGGGTCCTCTCCGAGCAGTACTTC.

The chain is built from TRBV29-1 and TRBJ2-7; TRBD2 matches at 8 bases. The CDR3 is made up of 12 amino acids. V trimming: 5 bases; J trimming: 9 bases; junction bases outside the gene matches: 9. Germline CDR1 reads SQVTM; CDR2 reads ANQGSEA. CDR3 protein: CSVLGRADGQYF. In DNA, the CDR3 is TGCAGCGTTCTCGGGAGGGCAGATGGGCAGTACTTC.

V gene TRBV29-1 combines with J gene TRBJ2-5; a possible D gene is TRBD2 (6 bases). The germline V and J ends were trimmed by 4 bases and 4 bases, with 10 bases remaining between them. Germline CDR1 and CDR2: SQVTM and ANQGSEA. The CDR3 has 12 residues. As DNA, the CDR3 is TGCAGCGTTGTTGGGGGAGGAGAGACCCAGTACTTC. It codes for CSVVGGGETQYF.

V usage is TRBV4-1 and J usage is TRBJ2-3; TRBD2 agrees at 7 bases. Germline CDR1 is MGHRA and CDR2 is YSYEKL. Trimming took 4 bases from V and 3 from J; bases not matched to a gene: 7. This CDR3 is 15 amino acids long. CDR3 region: CASSLLTSQTDTQYF. CDR3 nucleotides: TGCGCCAGCAGCCTCCTGACTAGCCAGACAGATACGCAGTATTTT.

This chain uses TRBV27 with TRBJ1-2; 8 bases are a match to TRBD1. Germline values: CDR1 MNHEY, CDR2 SMNVEV (reference sequence). The CDR3 loop spans 15 amino acids. Germline trimming cut 2 bases from V and 8 bases from J; bases unmatched to any gene: 10. CDR3 nucleotides: TGTGCCAGCAGTTTAGTATTCCAGGGGGCGGGCGGCTACACCTTC. It yields the protein CASSLVFQGAGGYTF.

This rearrangement joins TRBV5-1 to TRBJ2-1; the match to TRBD2 covers 12 bases. The germline gives CDR1 SGHRS, CDR2 YFSETQ. The V and J ends lost 4 bases and 1 base, in that order; junction bases with no gene match: 9. CDR3 length: 18 amino acids. CDR3 bases: TGCGCCAGCAGCCGGGCTAGCGGGGGGGCCTTGTCCTACAATGAGCAGTTCTTC. It translates to CASSRASGGALSYNEQFF.

In this sample, this clone turned up once. The rearrangement links TRBV3-1 (or the pseudogene TRBV3-2) to TRBJ2-7, with D possibly TRBD2 on 5 matching bases. Trimming took off 4 bases at V and 5 bases at J, with 15 bases between the two ends. CDR3 length: 14 residues. Germline V lookup: CDR1 LGHDT, CDR2 YNNKEL (reference sequence). The CDR3 loop is CASSLGAASHEQYF. The CDR3 DNA follows: TGTGCCAGCAGCCTCGGAGCGGCATCACACGAGCAGTACTTC.

This chain uses TRBV5-8 with TRBJ2-5, with a weak D call TRBD2 (7 bases). Germline CDR1 is SGHTS and CDR2 is YDEGEE. The germline V and J ends were trimmed by 3 bases and 4 bases, with 16 bases remaining between them. The length of the CDR3 is 15 residues. CDR3 coding DNA: TGTGCCAGCAGCTACCTGAGGGGGGGCCGAGAGACCCAGTACTTC. This sequence encodes CASSYLRGGRETQYF. The full variable domain, rest sourced from reference TRBV5-8 and TRBJ2-5, is EAGVTQSPTHLIKTRGQQATLRCSPISGHTSVYWYQQALGLGLQFLLWYDEGEERNRGNFPPRFSGRQFPNYSSELNVNALELEDSALYLCASSYLRGGRETQYFGPGTRLLVL.

The chain recombines TRBV3-1 (or the pseudogene TRBV3-2) with TRBJ1-2; D is unclear. The CDR3 has 14 residues. Looked up from germline, CDR1 is LGHDT and CDR2 is YNNKEL (reference sequence). V lost 1 base and J lost 8, with 14 bases in between. This CDR3 reads CASSQAPGLGGYTF. As DNA, the CDR3 is TGTGCCAGCAGCCAAGCCCCGGGATTGGGAGGCTACACCTTC.

About this clone itself: A read error may account for a junction end that differs from germline. The chain recombines TRBV27 with TRBJ2-7, with 7 bases aligning to TRBD1. Germline loops: CDR1 MNHEY, CDR2 SMNVEV (reference sequence). The CDR3 contains 16 residues. The CDR3 here is CAGSLSWTGLSYEQYF. CDR3 sequence (DNA): TGTGCCGGCAGTTTATCATGGACAGGCCTATCCTACGAGCAGTACTTC.

CDR3 sequence (DNA): TGTGCCAGCAGCTTAGTAGCGGGGGACCAAAACATTCAGTACTTC. This encodes CASSLVAGDQNIQYF. This rearrangement joins TRBV7-9 to TRBJ2-4; 9 bases agree with TRBD2. Per germline, CDR1 SEHNR and CDR2 FQNEAQ (reference sequence). V shed 1 base and J 5 bases; nucleotides not matched to a gene: 3. The CDR3 is made up of 15 amino acids.

The chain couples TRBV2 to TRBJ1-6, with 8 bases that match TRBD1. This CDR3 spans 15 amino acids. The V and J ends lost 6 bases and 6 bases, in that order; junction bases with no gene match: 7. Germline CDR1 SNHLY, CDR2 FYNNEI. The CDR3 bases are TGTGCCAGCAGGGGGGACAGGATCGGTAATTCACCCCTCCACTTT. Translation: CASRGDRIGNSPLHF.